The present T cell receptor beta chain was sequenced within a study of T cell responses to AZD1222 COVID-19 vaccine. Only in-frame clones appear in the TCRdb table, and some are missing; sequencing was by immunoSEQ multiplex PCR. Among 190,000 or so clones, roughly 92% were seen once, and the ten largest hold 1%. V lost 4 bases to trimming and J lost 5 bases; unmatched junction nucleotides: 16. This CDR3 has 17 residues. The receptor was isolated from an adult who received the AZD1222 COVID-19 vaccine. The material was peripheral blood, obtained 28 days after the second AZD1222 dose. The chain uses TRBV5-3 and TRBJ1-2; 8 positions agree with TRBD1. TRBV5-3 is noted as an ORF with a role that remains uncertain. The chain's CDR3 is CARSIVSAGQENYGYTF. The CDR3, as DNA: TGTGCCAGAAGCATAGTCAGTGCGGGACAGGAAAATTATGGCTACACCTTC.